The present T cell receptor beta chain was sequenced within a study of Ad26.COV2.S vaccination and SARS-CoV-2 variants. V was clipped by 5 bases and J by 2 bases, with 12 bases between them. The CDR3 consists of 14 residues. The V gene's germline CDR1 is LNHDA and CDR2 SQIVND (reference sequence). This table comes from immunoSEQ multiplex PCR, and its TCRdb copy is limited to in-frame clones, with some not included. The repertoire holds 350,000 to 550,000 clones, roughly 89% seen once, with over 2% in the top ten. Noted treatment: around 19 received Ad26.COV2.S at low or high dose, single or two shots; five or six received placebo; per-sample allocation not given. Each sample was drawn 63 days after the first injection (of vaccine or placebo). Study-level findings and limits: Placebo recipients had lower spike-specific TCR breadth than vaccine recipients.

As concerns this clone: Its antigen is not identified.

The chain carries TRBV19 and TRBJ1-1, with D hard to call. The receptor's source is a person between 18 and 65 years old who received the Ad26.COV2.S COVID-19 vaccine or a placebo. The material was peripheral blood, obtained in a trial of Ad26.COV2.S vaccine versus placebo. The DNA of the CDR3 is TGTGCCAGTAGTCTCGCCAGGCATAACACTGAAGCTTTCTTT. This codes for CASSLARHNTEAFF.